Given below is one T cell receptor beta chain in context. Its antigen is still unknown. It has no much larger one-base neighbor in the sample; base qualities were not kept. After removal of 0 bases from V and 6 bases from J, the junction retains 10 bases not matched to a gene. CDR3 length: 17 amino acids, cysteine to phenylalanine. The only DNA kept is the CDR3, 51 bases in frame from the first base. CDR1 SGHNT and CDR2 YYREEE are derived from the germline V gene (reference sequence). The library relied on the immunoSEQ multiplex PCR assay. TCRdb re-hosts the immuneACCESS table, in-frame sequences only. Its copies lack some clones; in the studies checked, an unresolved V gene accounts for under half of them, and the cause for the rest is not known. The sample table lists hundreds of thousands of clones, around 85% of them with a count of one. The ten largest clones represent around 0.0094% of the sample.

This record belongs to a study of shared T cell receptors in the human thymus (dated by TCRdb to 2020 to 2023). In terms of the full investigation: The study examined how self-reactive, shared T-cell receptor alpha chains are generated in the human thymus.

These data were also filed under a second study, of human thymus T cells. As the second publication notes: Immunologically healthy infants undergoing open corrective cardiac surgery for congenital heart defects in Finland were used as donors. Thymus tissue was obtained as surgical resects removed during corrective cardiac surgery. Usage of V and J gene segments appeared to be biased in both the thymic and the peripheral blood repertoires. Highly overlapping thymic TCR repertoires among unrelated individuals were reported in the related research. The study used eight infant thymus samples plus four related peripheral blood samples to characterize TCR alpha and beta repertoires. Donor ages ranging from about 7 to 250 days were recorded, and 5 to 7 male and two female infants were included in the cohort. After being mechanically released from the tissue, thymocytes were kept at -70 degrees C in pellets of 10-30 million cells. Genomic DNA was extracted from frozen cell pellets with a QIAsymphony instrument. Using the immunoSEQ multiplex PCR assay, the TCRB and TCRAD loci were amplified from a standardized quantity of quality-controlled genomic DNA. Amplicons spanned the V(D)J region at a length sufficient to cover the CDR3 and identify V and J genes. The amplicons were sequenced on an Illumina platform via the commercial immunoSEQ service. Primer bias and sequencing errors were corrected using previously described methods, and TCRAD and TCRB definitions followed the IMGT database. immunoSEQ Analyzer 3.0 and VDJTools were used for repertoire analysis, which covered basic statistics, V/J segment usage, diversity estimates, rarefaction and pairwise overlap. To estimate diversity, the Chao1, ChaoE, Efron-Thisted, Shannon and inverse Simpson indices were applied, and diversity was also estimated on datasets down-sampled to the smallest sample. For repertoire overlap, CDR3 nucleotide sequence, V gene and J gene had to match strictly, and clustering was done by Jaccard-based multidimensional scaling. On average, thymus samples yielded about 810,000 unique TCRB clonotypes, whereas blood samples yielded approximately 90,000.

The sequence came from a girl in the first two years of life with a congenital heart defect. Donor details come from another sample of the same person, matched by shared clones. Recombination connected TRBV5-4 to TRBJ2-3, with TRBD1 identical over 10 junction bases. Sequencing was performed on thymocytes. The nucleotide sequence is TGTGCCAGCAGCTTGGGCGACAGGGGGCGCTCCCCGGATACGCAGTATTTT. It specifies CASSLGDRGRSPDTQYF.